This T cell receptor (beta chain) was recovered during a study of Ad26.COV2.S vaccination and SARS-CoV-2 variants (dated by TCRdb to the early 2020s). Study-level background: Donors in the vaccine arm were drawn from COV1001, a multicentre, randomized, double-blind, placebo-controlled phase I-IIa trial testing Ad26.COV2.S in healthy adults. The TCR-sequenced set comprised around 30 samples: approximately 19 Ad26.COV2.S vaccine recipients, 5 placebo recipients and 8 SARS-CoV-2 convalescent individuals. The specificity and breadth of SARS-CoV-2-reactive T cell receptors after Ad26.COV2.S vaccination were assessed by TCRbeta repertoire sequencing. Trial participants were randomized into five groups of five, in which low-dose or high-dose Ad26.COV2.S was given once or twice, or placebo was given on both occasions. Ad26.COV2.S was administered intramuscularly at a dose of 5x10^10 or 1x10^11 viral particles, either as one shot or as two shots given 56 days apart. Throughout the experiments and outcome assessment, investigators stayed blinded to trial group allocation.

The immunoSEQ Assay was used to sequence TCRbeta CDR3 regions. After extraction, genomic DNA underwent amplification by bias-controlled multiplex PCR, followed by high-throughput sequencing. The authors processed their data as follows. To quantify the absolute abundance of every unique TCRbeta CDR3 region, sequences were collapsed and filtered. Usable DNA was measured by amplifying reference genes present in all nucleated cells, and TCRbeta template counts were normalized to that usable DNA to estimate T cell fraction. Repertoire TCRs were annotated as SARS-CoV-2-specific when V gene, CDR3 amino acid sequence and J gene were exactly matched to a known reactive TCR set. The reference SARS-CoV-2 TCR set came from MIRA and was filtered for enrichment in COVID-19-positive ImmuneCODE repertoires, removing public or cross-reactive TCRs. Using the MIRA antigens, annotated TCRs were further analysed by specific ORF or by position within an ORF. Depth was the summed frequency of annotated unique rearrangements, while breadth was defined as annotated unique rearrangements over total unique productive rearrangements. TCR breadth was compared between groups using two-sided Wilcoxon rank-sum tests. TCRdb carries this immuneACCESS record with in-frame sequences only. Its versions omit some clonotypes, under half of them owing to an unresolved V gene in the studies checked, with the rest unexplained. That table is the source of V, J and clone size, and D and trimming were worked out from the DNA. The sample data list about 400,000 clones, and around 91% of these were observed just once. The ten largest clones capture 1.5% to 2% of the sample.

Overall study results and their limits: Non-spike TCR breadth was comparable between vaccine and placebo recipients, consistent with the vaccine containing only spike. The authors noted that the TCR breadth and depth analyses may have underestimated total T cell responses. The study was not powered for comparison of responses between vaccine doses or regimens. After vaccination, spike-specific CD8+ and CD4+ T cell responses were reported to show substantial breadth. Compared with placebo recipients, Ad26.COV2.S recipients showed higher spike-specific TCR breadth (P = 0.0014).

The treatment or condition label, read with the paper, signifies: around 19 received Ad26.COV2.S at low or high dose, single or two shots; a few received placebo; per-sample allocation not given. Repertoires of vaccine and placebo recipients were sequenced from samples taken on day 63 after the first injection. Cohort 1b enrolled about 25 adults aged 18-55 years at a single site in Boston, USA, between 29 July and 7 August 2020. Ad26.COV2.S consisted of a replication-incompetent adenovirus type 26 vector by which a prefusion-stabilized SARS-CoV-2 spike protein from the original Wuhan strain was expressed. With regard to this clone: Its specific antigen is unknown. The record has no base qualities; no much larger clone is one base away.

This TCR was sampled from a person aged 18 to 65 who received the Ad26.COV2.S COVID-19 vaccine or a placebo. This specimen was peripheral blood, taken in a trial of Ad26.COV2.S vaccine versus placebo.

The CDR3 is CASSLRGPNTEAFF. The DNA reads as follows: TGCGCCAGCAGCCTGAGGGGACCTAACACTGAAGCTTTCTTT. Recombination connected TRBV5-1 to TRBJ1-1; the D segment could be TRBD1, given 5 matching bases. Trimming takes 4 bases from V and 2 bases from J, and the germline ends sit 12 bases apart. Taken from the germline V gene, the CDR1 and CDR2 loops are SGHRS and YFSETQ. From its cysteine to its phenylalanine, the CDR3 spans 14 amino acids. Only the CDR3 portion is preserved as DNA: 42 bases, with reading frame beginning at the first base.